This TCR beta chain was found in a study of cytomegalovirus exposure and HLA in healthy donors. Some clones are missing from TCRdb's copy, which holds only in-frame ones; the method was immunoSEQ multiplex PCR. The table shows about 120,000 clones, with around 86% occurring only once. Study-wide points: The investigators catalogued 164 TCR beta chains as cytomegalovirus-associated. There were a few CMV-associated chains whose specificity for CMV antigens was confirmed in vitro.

The germline V gene encodes CDR1 ENHRY and CDR2 SYGVKD. The CDR3 has 16 residues. Trimming took 3 bases from V and 7 from J; bases not matched to a gene: 12. Among the 110 or so subjects of the validation cohort, separate from the roughly 650-subject first cohort, were the donors. Points on this clone: Its antigen is as yet unknown.

The clonotype originates from a woman aged 18-35 years in good health and CMV-seronegative. V usage is TRBV10-3 and J usage is TRBJ2-3; the match to TRBD2 covers 8 bases. Material: PBMCs. The CDR3 coding sequence is TGTGCCATCAGTGATAATCACAGCGGGGGAAGGAATACGCAGTATTTT. Translation: CAISDNHSGGRNTQYF.